This T cell receptor beta chain was sequenced in a study of OX40 agonist ivuxolimab in advanced cancers. On the study more broadly: With a range of roughly 20 to 80, age averaged approximately 60 years, and approximately 83% were male. Of the participants, under 50% had some prior anti-PD-1, anti-PD-L1 or anti-CTLA-4 therapy, which was allowed.

General study findings and limits: Researchers report that CD8+ T cells had, on average, more expanded clones than CD4+.

Some clones are missing from TCRdb's copy, which holds only in-frame ones; the method was immunoSEQ multiplex PCR. Of roughly 93,000 clones in the sample, under 85% were seen once. A remark on this clone: Its antigen is undetermined.

Between the trimmed V and J ends, which lost 4 bases and 4 bases, there was a span of 8 bases. The CDR3 runs 13 residues. Germline V gene lookup returns CDR1 SGHRS and CDR2 YFSETQ. The chain has TRBV5-1 and TRBJ2-2; no definite D call. Sample: CD4+ or CD8+ T cells sorted from blood, taken in a trial of the OX40 agonist ivuxolimab. The sequence derives from an adult with an advanced solid tumor such as melanoma, head and neck, liver or kidney cancer. CDR3 residues: CASSPYGTGELFF. CDR3 nucleotide sequence: TGCGCCAGCAGCCCATACGGCACCGGGGAGCTGTTTTTT.